This T cell receptor (beta chain) emerged from a study of early T cells in non-severe SARS-CoV-2 infection. The ends were cut back, 1 base at V and 4 bases at J, with 10 bases in the middle. Germline CDR1 LNHDA, CDR2 SQIVND (reference sequence). This CDR3 has 14 amino acids. The library protocol tagged individual cDNA molecules with unique molecular identifiers. TCRdb re-called the 5' RACE reads through MiXCR, storing one row per CDR3 protein. The sample lists approximately 70,000 distinct CDR3 sequences; roughly 13% were seen once. The chain couples TRBV19 to TRBJ2-5, with D possibly being TRBD2 (6 bases). The TCR originated in an adult who was a healthcare worker with PCR-confirmed SARS-CoV-2 infection or an uninfected control (not recorded which). Sequenced material: whole blood. The CDR3 is CASSIVGGAETQYF. In nucleotides, the CDR3 is TGTGCCAGTAGTATAGTAGGCGGGGCAGAGACCCAGTACTTC.